This entry lists 2 T cell receptor beta chains sequenced from one sample in a study of vaccination and CD4 T cells after COVID-19. The Oncomine TCR Beta short-read assay was applied to DNA of cultured CD4+ T cells. One entry per CDR3 protein, called by TCRdb with MiXCR from the PCR reads. The table records about 12,000 distinct CDR3 sequences, 25% to 30% of them present only once. These receptors have no identified antigens. Treatment in this sample: roughly 10-day PBMC culture with coronavirus spike peptide pools or control peptides (ViraFEST assay). The specimen was CD4+ T cells from blood, cultured in vitro, collected before SARS-CoV-2 vaccination. The receptors stem from a human donor who received a COVID-19 vaccine.

As to this clonotype: One end of the junction fails to match germline, which may point to a read error. The chain combines TRBV2 with TRBJ1-5, with 10 bases lining up with TRBD1. The CDR3 is made up of 14 amino acids. Germline V gene sequence: CDR1 SNHLY, CDR2 FYNNEI. The CDR3 DNA reads as TGTGCCAGCAGGCCGAGGACAGGGGGACTCAATCTGTATTTT. It yields the protein CASRPRTGGLNLYF.

The V call is TRBV5-1, the J call TRBJ2-7; 8 bases are shared with TRBD1. CDR3 size: 14 residues. The trim removed 1 base at V and 4 bases at J, leaving 4 bases unmatched. Germline V gives CDR1 SGHRS, CDR2 YFSETQ. CDR3 residues: CASSLQGAQYEQYF. The CDR3 DNA reads as TGCGCCAGCAGCTTGCAGGGGGCGCAGTACGAGCAGTACTTC.